This section outlines one T cell receptor (beta chain) sequence together with its context. Its matching antigen is unknown. The germline gives CDR1 SGHTA, CDR2 FQGNSA. Trimming removed 1 base from V and 1 base from J; junction bases left unmatched: 6. The CDR3 totals 19 residues. This specimen belongs to a study of cytomegalovirus exposure and HLA in healthy donors. The study, taken as a whole, reports: Later analysis indicated greater clonal expansion among HLA-associated TCR beta chains than among equally common other chains.

13 Jbeta primers and 60 Vbeta primers were used for the PCR. In the authors' workflow: Later, an analysis found some 80 million unique TCR beta chains, and about 9.9 million of these were shared. Generated by immunoSEQ multiplex PCR, the TCRdb table keeps only in-frame clones and is missing some. The D gene and trimming were derived from the DNA, and the V and J assignments and clone size from that table. The data contain 110,000 to 150,000 clones, 78% of them singletons. The TCR comes from a female donor in good health and CMV-seronegative. The gene calls are TRBV7-2 and TRBJ2-5; 16 positions agree with TRBD2. Material: PBMCs. The CDR3 DNA follows: TGTGCCAGCAGCTTAGTGGGACTAGCGGGGGGGTCCTTCCAAGAGACCCAGTACTTC. The encoded protein is CASSLVGLAGGSFQETQYF. The full variable domain, completed using reference TRBV7-2 and TRBJ2-5, is GAGVSQSPSNKVTEKGKDVELRCDPISGHTALYWYRQSLGQGLEFLIYFQGNSAPDKSGLPSDRFSAERTGGSVSTLTIQRTQQEDSAVYLCASSLVGLAGGSFQETQYFGPGTRLLVL.